This TCR beta chain comes out of a study of T-cell reconstitution after alpha-beta-depleted transplantation in children. Worth noting for this clonotype: The antigen is not known.

Overall study findings and caveats: Newly produced T cells mostly provided counts and TCRbeta diversity after one year, as hyperexpanded clones declined. Surviving recipient T cells and intrathymic progenitors accounted for some patients' high TCRbeta diversity at day 60. Reported findings indicate that, about two months after transplant, alpha-beta T cells came from several hundred expanded clones, which were derived from non-depleted graft cells.

This CDR3 has 19 amino acids. The J segment lost 6 bases and the V segment lost 3 bases, leaving 14 bases of the junction unmatched. Germline V lookup: CDR1 SGHRS, CDR2 YFSETQ. Library preparation (for TCRbeta) was performed with unique molecular identifiers. TCRdb recomputed calls from the PCR reads with MiXCR, one row per CDR3 protein. The table has about 580,000 distinct CDR3 sequences, 25% to 30% seen once. V gene TRBV5-1 combines with J gene TRBJ2-1; 14 nucleotides line up with TRBD2. This TCR derives from a boy less than two years old with Wiskott-Aldrich syndrome, due to receive a stem cell transplant. Sequencing was performed on PBMCs, taken before TCRalphabeta/CD19-depleted stem cell transplant. The CDR3 loop reads CASSYLPSGTSGSINEQFF. CDR3 bases: TGCGCCAGCAGCTACCTACCTTCCGGGACTAGCGGGAGTATCAATGAGCAGTTCTTC.